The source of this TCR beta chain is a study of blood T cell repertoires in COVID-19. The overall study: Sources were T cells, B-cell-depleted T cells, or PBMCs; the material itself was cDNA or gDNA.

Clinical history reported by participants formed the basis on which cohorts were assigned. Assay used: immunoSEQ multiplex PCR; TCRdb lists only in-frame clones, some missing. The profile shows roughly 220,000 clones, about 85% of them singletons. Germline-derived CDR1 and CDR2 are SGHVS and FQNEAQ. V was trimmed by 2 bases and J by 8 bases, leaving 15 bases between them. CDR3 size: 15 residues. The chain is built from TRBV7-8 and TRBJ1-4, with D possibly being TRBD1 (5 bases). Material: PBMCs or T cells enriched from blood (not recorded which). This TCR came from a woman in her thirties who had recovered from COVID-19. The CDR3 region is CASSLLRTSPEKLFF. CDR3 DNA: TGTGCCAGCAGCTTACTCCGGACATCCCCCGAAAAACTGTTTTTT.